One sample yielded the 8 T cell receptor beta chains listed below, sequenced in a study of T cell repertoires in aging, cancer and after chemotherapy. TCR beta rearrangements were amplified from peripheral blood genomic DNA. Rearranged V-D-J TRB sequences were amplified with a mixed TRB-A/B primer pool. TCRdb used MiXCR to reprocess the multiplex PCR reads, holding one entry per CDR3 protein. This sample has 1,000 to 1,300 distinct CDR3 sequences; about 50% occur once, and the top ten carry around 10%. The source material was blood. The receptors derive from a human donor with a solid tumor. The donor label of this sample is uncertain.

V usage is TRBV5-1 and J usage is TRBJ1-2; no reliable D call. Germline CDR1 SGHRS, CDR2 YFSETQ. The CDR3 consists of 13 residues. The V gene lost 3 bases and the J gene lost 2 bases, with 8 bases spanning the gap. CDR3 amino acids: CASSYGGNYGYTF. CDR3 bases: TGCGCCAGCAGCTACGGTGGCAACTATGGCTACACCTTC.

V gene TRBV20-1 combines with J gene TRBJ2-3; D possibly corresponds to TRBD2 (6 bases). The V and J ends lost 3 bases and 1 base respectively, with 8 bases between them. The CDR3 has 13 residues. Germline CDR1 and CDR2: DFQATT and SNEGSKA (reference sequence). The CDR3 region is CSARSGGTDTQYF. CDR3 bases: TGCAGTGCTAGGTCGGGGGGCACAGATACGCAGTATTTT.

The rearrangement joins TRBV7-6 to TRBJ2-2, with no clear D. Germline-derived CDR1 and CDR2 are SGHVS and FNYEAQ. The CDR3 is 14 residues long. Trimming took off 6 bases at V and 2 bases at J, with 10 bases between the two ends. This CDR3 reads CASSLSRNTGELFF. The CDR3 DNA follows: TGTGCCAGCAGTTTAAGTCGCAACACCGGGGAGCTGTTTTTT.

The CDR3 DNA follows: TGTGCCAGCAGTTTATCAGGGAGGAACACCGGGGAGCTGTTTTTT. Its translation: CASSLSGRNTGELFF. The V and J genes are TRBV27 and TRBJ2-2; a possible D gene is TRBD2 (5 bases). Trimming left V 0 bases short and J 1 base short, with 6 bases between. Germline V gene lookup returns CDR1 MNHEY and CDR2 SMNVEV (reference sequence). This CDR3 is 15 amino acids long.

This chain uses TRBV20-1 with TRBJ1-6; 8 positions match TRBD1. In germline, CDR1 is DFQATT, CDR2 SNEGSKA (reference sequence). V lost 5 bases and J lost 6; bases outside the gene matches: 9. This CDR3 contains 15 residues. CDR3 in amino acids: CSAEDRGVGNSPLHF. CDR3 nucleotides: TGCAGTGCTGAAGACAGGGGAGTTGGTAATTCACCCCTCCACTTT.

By proportion, this clonotype is large. The J gene is TRBJ2-6, the V gene TRBV29-1; D not certain. The germline V gene has CDR1 SQVTM and CDR2 ANQGSEA. The CDR3 covers 13 residues. The V end lost 6 bases, the J end lost 1 base, and 7 bases lay between the germline ends. The CDR3 region is CSVAYSGANVLTF. The DNA for the CDR3 is TGCAGCGTGGCTTATTCTGGGGCCAACGTCCTGACTTTC.

The rearrangement joins TRBV11-2 to TRBJ1-2, with TRBD1 as a possible D gene (6 bases). The CDR3 has 12 amino acids. The germline V gene has CDR1 SGHAT and CDR2 FQNNGV. V was pared by 5 bases and J by 4 bases, with 8 bases between. In DNA form, the CDR3 reads TGTGCCAGCAGCCGAGGGGGCTATGGCTACACCTTC. It yields the protein CASSRGGYGYTF. Full variable domain (remainder filled in from reference TRBV11-2 and TRBJ1-2): EAGVAQSPRYKIIEKRQSVAFWCNPISGHATLYWYQQILGQGPKLLIQFQNNGVVDDSQLPKDRFSAERLKGVDSTLKIQPAKLEDSAVYLCASSRGGYGYTFGSGTRLTVV.

J is TRBJ1-2 and V is TRBV12-3 or TRBV12-4; 11 nucleotides match TRBD1. The CDR3 totals 18 residues. V lost 3 bases and J lost 2; bases outside the gene matches: 11. This CDR3 is CASSFRRTGGFGNYGYTF. DNA for the CDR3: TGTGCCAGCAGTTTTCGTCGGACAGGGGGCTTTGGAAACTATGGCTACACCTTC.